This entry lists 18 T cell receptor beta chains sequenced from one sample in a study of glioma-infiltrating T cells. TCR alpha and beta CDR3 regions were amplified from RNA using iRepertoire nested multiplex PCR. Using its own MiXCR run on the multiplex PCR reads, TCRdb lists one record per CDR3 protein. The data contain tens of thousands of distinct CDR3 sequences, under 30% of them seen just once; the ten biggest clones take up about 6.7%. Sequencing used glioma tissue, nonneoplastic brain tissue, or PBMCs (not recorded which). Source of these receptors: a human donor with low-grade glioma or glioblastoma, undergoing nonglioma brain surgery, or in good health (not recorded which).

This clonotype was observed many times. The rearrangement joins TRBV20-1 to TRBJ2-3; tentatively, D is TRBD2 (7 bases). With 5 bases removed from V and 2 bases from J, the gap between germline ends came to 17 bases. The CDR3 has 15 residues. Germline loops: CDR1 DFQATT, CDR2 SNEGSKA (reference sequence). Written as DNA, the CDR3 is TGCAGTGCTCAAGAGTGGGGGGGCAACACAGATACGCAGTATTTT. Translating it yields CSAQEWGGNTDTQYF.

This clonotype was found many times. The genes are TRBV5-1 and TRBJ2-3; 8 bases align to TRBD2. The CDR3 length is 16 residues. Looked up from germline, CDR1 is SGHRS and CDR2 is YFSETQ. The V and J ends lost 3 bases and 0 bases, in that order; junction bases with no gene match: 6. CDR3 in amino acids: CASSYYGLASTDTQYF. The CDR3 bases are TGCGCCAGCAGCTACTACGGACTAGCTAGCACAGATACGCAGTATTTT. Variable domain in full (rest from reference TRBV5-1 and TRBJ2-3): KAGVTQTPRYLIKTRGQQVTLSCSPISGHRSVSWYQQTPGQGLQFLFEYFSETQRNKGNFPGRFSGRQFSNSRSEMNVSTLELGDSALYLCASSYYGLASTDTQYFGPGTRLTVL.

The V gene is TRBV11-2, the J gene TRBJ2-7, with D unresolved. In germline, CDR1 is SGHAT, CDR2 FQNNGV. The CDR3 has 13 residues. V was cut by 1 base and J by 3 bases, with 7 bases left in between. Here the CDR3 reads CASSLARIYEQYF. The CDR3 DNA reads TGTGCCAGCAGCTTAGCCAGGATCTACGAGCAGTACTTC.

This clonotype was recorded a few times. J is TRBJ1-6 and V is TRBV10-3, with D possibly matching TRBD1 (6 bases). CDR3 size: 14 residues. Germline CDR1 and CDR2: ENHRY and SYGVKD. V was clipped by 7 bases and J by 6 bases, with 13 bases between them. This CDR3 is CAINAGAGNSPLHF. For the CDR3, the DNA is TGTGCCATCAACGCAGGGGCCGGTAATTCACCCCTCCACTTT.

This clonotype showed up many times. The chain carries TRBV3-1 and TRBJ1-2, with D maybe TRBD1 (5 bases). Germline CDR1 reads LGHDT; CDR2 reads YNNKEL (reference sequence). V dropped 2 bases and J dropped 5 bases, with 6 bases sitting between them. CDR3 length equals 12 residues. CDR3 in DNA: TGTGCCAGCAGCCAACAGGGATATGGCTACACCTTC. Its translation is CASSQQGYGYTF.

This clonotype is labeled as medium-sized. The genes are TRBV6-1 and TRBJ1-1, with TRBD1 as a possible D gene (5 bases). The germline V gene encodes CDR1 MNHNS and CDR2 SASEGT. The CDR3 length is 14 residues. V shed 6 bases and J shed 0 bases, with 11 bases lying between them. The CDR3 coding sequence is TGTGCCAGCAGGACAGCTTTGCTGAACACTGAAGCTTTCTTT. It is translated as CASRTALLNTEAFF.

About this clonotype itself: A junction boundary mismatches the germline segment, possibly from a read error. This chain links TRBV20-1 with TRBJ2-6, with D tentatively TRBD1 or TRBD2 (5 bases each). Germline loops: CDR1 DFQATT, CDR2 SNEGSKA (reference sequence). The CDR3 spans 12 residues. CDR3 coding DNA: TGCAGTGCTTCATCCGGGGCCAAAGTCCTGACTTTC. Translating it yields CSASSGAKVLTF.

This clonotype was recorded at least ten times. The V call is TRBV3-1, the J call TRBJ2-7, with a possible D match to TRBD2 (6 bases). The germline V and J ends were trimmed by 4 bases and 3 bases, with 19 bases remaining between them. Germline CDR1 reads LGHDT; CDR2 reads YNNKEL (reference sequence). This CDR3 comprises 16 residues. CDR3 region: CASSRRWDSPIYEQYF. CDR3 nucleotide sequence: TGTGCCAGCAGCCGCCGTTGGGACTCACCAATCTACGAGCAGTACTTC.

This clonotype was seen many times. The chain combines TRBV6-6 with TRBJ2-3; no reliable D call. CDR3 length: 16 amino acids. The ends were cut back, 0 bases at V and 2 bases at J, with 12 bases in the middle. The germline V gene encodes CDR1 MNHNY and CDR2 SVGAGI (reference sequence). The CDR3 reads CASSYSILAITDTQYF. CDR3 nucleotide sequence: TGTGCCAGCAGTTACTCGATCTTGGCGATCACAGATACGCAGTATTTT.

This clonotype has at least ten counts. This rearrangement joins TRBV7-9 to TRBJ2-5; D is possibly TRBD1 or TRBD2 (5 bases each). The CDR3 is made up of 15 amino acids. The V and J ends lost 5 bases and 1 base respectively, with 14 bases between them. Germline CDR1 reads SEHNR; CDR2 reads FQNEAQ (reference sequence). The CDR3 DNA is TGTGCCAGCAGCCAAGGGACCATAGGCCAAGAGACCCAGTACTTC. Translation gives CASSQGTIGQETQYF.

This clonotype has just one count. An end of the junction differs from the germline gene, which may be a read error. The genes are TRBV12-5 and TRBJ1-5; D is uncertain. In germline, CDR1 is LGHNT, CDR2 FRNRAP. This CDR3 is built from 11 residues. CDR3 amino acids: CTSGSNGPQHF. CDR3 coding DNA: TGTACTAGTGGTTCAAACGGGCCCCAGCATTTT.

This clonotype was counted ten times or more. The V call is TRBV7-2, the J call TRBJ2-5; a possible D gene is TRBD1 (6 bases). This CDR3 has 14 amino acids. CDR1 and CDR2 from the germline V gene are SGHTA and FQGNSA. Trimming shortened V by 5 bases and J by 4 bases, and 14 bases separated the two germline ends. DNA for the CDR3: TGTGCCAGCAGCACTACAGGGCCCCGAGAGACCCAGTACTTC. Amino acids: CASSTTGPRETQYF.

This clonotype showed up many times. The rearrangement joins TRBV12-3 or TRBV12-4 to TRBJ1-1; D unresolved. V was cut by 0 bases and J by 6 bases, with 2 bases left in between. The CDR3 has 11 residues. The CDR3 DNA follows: TGTGCCAGCAGTTTAGCGTCTGAAGCTTTCTTT. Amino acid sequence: CASSLASEAFF.

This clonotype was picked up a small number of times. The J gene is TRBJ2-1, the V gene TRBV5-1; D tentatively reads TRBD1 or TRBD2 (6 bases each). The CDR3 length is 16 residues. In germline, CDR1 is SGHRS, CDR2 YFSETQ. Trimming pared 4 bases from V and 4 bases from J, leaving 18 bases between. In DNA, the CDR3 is TGCGCCAGCAGCACAACGACCGGGGGCAGTTACAATGAGCAGTTCTTC. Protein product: CASSTTTGGSYNEQFF. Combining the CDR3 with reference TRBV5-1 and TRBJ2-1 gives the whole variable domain KAGVTQTPRYLIKTRGQQVTLSCSPISGHRSVSWYQQTPGQGLQFLFEYFSETQRNKGNFPGRFSGRQFSNSRSEMNVSTLELGDSALYLCASSTTTGGSYNEQFFGPGTRLTVL.

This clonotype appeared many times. The CDR3 DNA reads TGCAGTGCTAGAGGGGGGGCCGGCAAAAACATTCAGTACTTC. Protein product: CSARGGAGKNIQYF. The chain couples TRBV20-1 to TRBJ2-4; possibly TRBD1 or TRBD2 for D (6 bases each). The CDR3 extends over 14 amino acids. Germline CDR1 reads DFQATT; CDR2 reads SNEGSKA (reference sequence). V lost 1 base and J 3 bases, leaving 10 bases between the germline ends.

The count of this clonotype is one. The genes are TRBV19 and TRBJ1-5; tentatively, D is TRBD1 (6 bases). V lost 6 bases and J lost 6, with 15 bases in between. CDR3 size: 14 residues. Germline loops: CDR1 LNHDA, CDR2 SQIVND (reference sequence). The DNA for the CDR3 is TGTGCCAGTAGGGGGGAGACCAGGGGTCAGCCCCAGCATTTT. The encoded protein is CASRGETRGQPQHF.

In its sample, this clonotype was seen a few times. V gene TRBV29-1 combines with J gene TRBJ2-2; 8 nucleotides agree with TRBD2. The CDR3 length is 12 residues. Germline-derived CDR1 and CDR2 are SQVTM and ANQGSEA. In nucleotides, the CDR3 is TGCGCGGGGGGAGCAAACACCGGGGAGCTGTTTTTT. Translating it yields CAGGANTGELFF.

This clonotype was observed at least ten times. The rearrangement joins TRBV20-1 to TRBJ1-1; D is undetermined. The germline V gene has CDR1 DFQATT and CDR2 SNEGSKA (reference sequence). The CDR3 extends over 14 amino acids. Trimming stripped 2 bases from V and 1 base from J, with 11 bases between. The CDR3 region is CSARNPGENTEAFF. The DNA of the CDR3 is TGCAGTGCTAGAAATCCCGGGGAGAACACTGAAGCTTTCTTT.